This entry lists 21 T cell receptor beta chains sequenced from one sample in a study of cytomegalovirus exposure and HLA in healthy donors. With 60 Vbeta and 13 Jbeta primers, the PCR was carried out. Assay: immunoSEQ multiplex PCR; the TCRdb copy retains only in-frame clones and omits some. The data show over 200,000 clones, with about 89% seen just once and roughly 1% held by the top ten. Sequencing was performed on PBMCs. These receptors were taken from a woman aged 18-29 years in good health and CMV-seronegative.

This clone was detected only once. The rearrangement links TRBV6-1 to TRBJ1-4, with 8 bases lining up with TRBD1. Germline assignment: CDR1 MNHNS and CDR2 SASEGT. With V trimmed by 3 bases and J by 7 bases, 13 bases remained unmatched. The CDR3 length is 17 residues. CDR3 loop: CASSDRDRPLRGEKLFF. DNA for the CDR3: TGTGCCAGCAGTGACCGGGACAGGCCCCTCCGGGGTGAAAAACTGTTTTTT.

J is TRBJ2-2 and V is TRBV7-9, with D tentatively TRBD2 (5 bases). The germline CDR1 and CDR2 sequences are SEHNR and FQNEAQ (reference sequence). Trimming stripped 5 bases from V and 4 bases from J, with 14 bases between. The CDR3 runs 15 residues. The CDR3 nucleotides read TGTGCCAGCAGCCCAACGGGGAGAGGCACCGGGGAGCTGTTTTTT. This translates into CASSPTGRGTGELFF.

This chain joins TRBV5-4 and TRBJ1-4, with D possibly being TRBD1 (5 bases). This CDR3 contains 15 residues. The V end was cut by 0 bases, the J end by 0 bases, with 6 bases between. Germline V gene data show CDR1 as SGHNT and CDR2 as YYREEE (reference sequence). The CDR3 DNA is TGTGCCAGCAGCTTGGCGACAGCAACTAATGAAAAACTGTTTTTT. This sequence encodes CASSLATATNEKLFF.

The genes are TRBV5-5 and TRBJ1-1, with D hard to call. Deletions cut 2 bases from V and 0 bases from J, with 14 bases between. Germline lookup yields CDR1 SGHKS and CDR2 YYEKEE (reference sequence). This CDR3 contains 16 residues. In nucleotides, the CDR3 is TGTGCCAGCAGCTTAGATCCCGTCAGGATGAACACTGAAGCTTTCTTT. This encodes CASSLDPVRMNTEAFF.

V gene TRBV29-1 combines with J gene TRBJ2-2; the match to TRBD2 covers 9 bases. CDR1 and CDR2 (germline): SQVTM, ANQGSEA. The V and J ends lost 1 base and 7 bases, in that order; junction bases with no gene match: 7. This CDR3 contains 15 residues. Here the CDR3 DNA reads TGCAGCGTTGAAGGGGAGGCGGGAGGGGTCGGGGAGCTGTTTTTT. This codes for CSVEGEAGGVGELFF.

The chain uses TRBV13 and TRBJ2-2, with TRBD2 matching 12 bases. Germline CDR1 is PRHDT and CDR2 is FYEKMQ (reference sequence). CDR3 length equals 24 residues. Trimming cost V 4 bases and J 1 base; bases outside gene matches: 25. The chain's CDR3 is CASSWTSGTSGRNIICGNTGELFF. CDR3 nucleotides: TGTGCCAGCAGCTGGACTTCCGGGACTAGCGGGCGCAATATAATCTGCGGGAACACCGGGGAGCTGTTTTTT. The full variable domain, with the rest looked up from reference TRBV13 and TRBJ2-2, is AAGVIQSPRHLIKEKRETATLKCYPIPRHDTVYWYQQGPGQDPQFLISFYEKMQSDKGSIPDRFSAQQFSDYHSELNMSSLELGDSALYFCASSWTSGTSGRNIICGNTGELFFGEGSRLTVL.

This clone has more than one count but fewer than ten. J is TRBJ1-6 and V is TRBV15, with a tentative D call TRBD1 (5 bases). The V gene lost 4 bases and the J gene lost 9 bases, with 16 bases spanning the gap. The germline CDR1 and CDR2 sequences are LNHNV and YYDKDF (reference sequence). The CDR3 extends over 15 amino acids. CDR3 nucleotide sequence: TGTGCCACCAGCACCAGACAGTGGGGAGGTTCACCCCTCCACTTT. Its translation: CATSTRQWGGSPLHF.

The genes are TRBV27 and TRBJ1-2; D gene unclear. Trimming removed 6 bases from V and 2 bases from J, with 19 bases in between. Looked up from germline, CDR1 is MNHEY and CDR2 is SMNVEV (reference sequence). This CDR3 is 16 amino acids long. DNA of the CDR3: TGTGCCAGCAGATATTCCAACCGCGGGAACAACTATGGCTACACCTTC. Encoded protein: CASRYSNRGNNYGYTF.

The genes are TRBV7-2 and TRBJ2-1; the match to TRBD2 covers 9 bases. The CDR3 contains 16 residues. Germline loops: CDR1 SGHTA, CDR2 FQGNSA. J gave up 10 bases and V 1 base, and 11 bases lay outside the gene matches. CDR3: CASSLVASGALREQFF. The CDR3 DNA is TGTGCCAGCAGCTTAGTGGCTAGCGGGGCTCTAAGGGAGCAGTTCTTC.

This chain joins TRBV13 and TRBJ1-1; D is ambiguous. The germline V gene encodes CDR1 PRHDT and CDR2 FYEKMQ (reference sequence). The CDR3 extends over 13 amino acids. Trimming took off 6 bases at V and 0 bases at J, with 8 bases between the two ends. The DNA for the CDR3 is TGTGCCAGCAGTTCGGGATTGAACACTGAAGCTTTCTTT. This codes for CASSSGLNTEAFF.

The chain joins TRBV11-1 to TRBJ1-4, with 9 nucleotides matching TRBD1. Germline V gene sequence: CDR1 SGHAT, CDR2 FQDESV (reference sequence). After removal of 5 bases from V and 8 bases from J, the junction contained 9 bases not matched to a gene. The CDR3 runs to 15 residues. The CDR3 loop reads CASSPPGQGVEKLFF. The CDR3, as DNA: TGTGCCAGCAGCCCGCCGGGACAGGGAGTCGAAAAACTGTTTTTT. The full variable domain, rest sourced from reference TRBV11-1 and TRBJ1-4, is EAEVAQSPRYKITEKSQAVAFWCDPISGHATLYWYRQILGQGPELLVQFQDESVVDDSQLPKDRFSAERLKGVDSTLKIQPAELGDSAMYLCASSPPGQGVEKLFFGSGTQLSVL.

The rearrangement joins TRBV30 to TRBJ1-4; possible D gene TRBD1, 5 bases. Trimming pared 0 bases from V and 5 bases from J, leaving 10 bases between. The CDR3 sequence is 14 residues long. Germline V gene lookup returns CDR1 GTSNPN and CDR2 SVGIG (reference sequence). Written as DNA, the CDR3 is TGTGCCTGGAGTGTAGCAGGGCTAAATGAAAAACTGTTTTTT. The encoded protein is CAWSVAGLNEKLFF.

The chain recombines TRBV4-3 with TRBJ2-7; a possible D gene is TRBD1 (6 bases). This CDR3 spans 17 amino acids. Trimming shortened V by 4 bases and J by 0 bases, and 19 bases separated the two germline ends. Germline CDR1 is LGHNA and CDR2 is YSLEER. The CDR3 coding sequence is TGCGCCAGCAGCCCCAAAATGACCGACAGGCGCTCCTACGAGCAGTACTTC. This encodes CASSPKMTDRRSYEQYF.

The chain links TRBV4-3 to TRBJ2-2; 10 nucleotides line up with TRBD2. CDR1 is LGHNA, CDR2 YSLEER, per germline. Trimming took 1 base from V and 3 from J; bases not matched to a gene: 8. The CDR3 is made up of 18 amino acids. This CDR3 reads CASSQVFSGGAYTGELFF. The CDR3 bases are TGCGCCAGCAGCCAAGTTTTCAGCGGGGGGGCTTACACCGGGGAGCTGTTTTTT.

The CDR3, as DNA: TGTGCCAGCAGTCCCCGGGACTTGTCGGGGGAGCAGTACTTC. This sequence encodes CASSPRDLSGEQYF. The rearrangement joins TRBV27 to TRBJ2-7; D might be TRBD2 (6 bases). The CDR3 covers 14 residues. Germline-derived CDR1 and CDR2 are MNHEY and SMNVEV (reference sequence). V lost 5 bases and J lost 7, with 18 bases in between.

This chain connects TRBV18 to TRBJ2-5; D not resolved. The CDR3 is 16 residues long. V gave up 0 bases and J gave up 3 bases, with 14 bases separating them. Germline CDR1 and CDR2: KGHSH and LQKENI. CDR3: CASSPPRFSGEETQYF. The CDR3 coding sequence is TGTGCCAGCTCACCACCGCGATTTTCAGGCGAAGAGACCCAGTACTTC.

The chain has TRBV23-1 and TRBJ2-3; D is unclear. TRBV23-1 is an open reading frame, and its role is uncertain. V was pared by 7 bases and J by 1 base, with 18 bases between. This CDR3 is 16 amino acids long. The CDR3 sequence: CASKPSRGNGTDTQYF. The CDR3 nucleotides are TGCGCCAGCAAACCGTCCCGCGGTAATGGCACAGATACGCAGTATTTT.

The chain combines TRBV4-1 with TRBJ2-7; a possible D gene is TRBD2 (7 bases). Deletions cut 3 bases from V and 1 base from J, with 16 bases between. Germline CDR1 MGHRA, CDR2 YSYEKL. The CDR3 is 16 residues long. The CDR3 DNA is TGCGCCAGCAGCCACCTCTGGGGGGGCGCATCCTACGAGCAGTACTTC. As protein: CASSHLWGGASYEQYF.

This clone showed up just once. V gene TRBV19 combines with J gene TRBJ1-5; 8 bases map to TRBD1. There are 16 residues in the CDR3. Unmatched junction bases numbered 4, after V lost 3 bases and J lost 0 bases. From germline, CDR1 is LNHDA and CDR2 SQIVND (reference sequence). This CDR3 is CASSIIDRGSNQPQHF. The CDR3 DNA follows: TGTGCCAGTAGTATTATCGACAGGGGTAGCAATCAGCCCCAGCATTTT. The full variable domain, completed using reference TRBV19 and TRBJ1-5, is DGGITQSPKYLFRKEGQNVTLSCEQNLNHDAMYWYRQDPGQGLRLIYYSQIVNDFQKGDIAEGYSVSREKKESFPLTVTSAQKNPTAFYLCASSIIDRGSNQPQHFGDGTRLSIL.

The chain is built from TRBV5-4 and TRBJ2-7; D may be TRBD2 (6 bases). V was shortened by 3 bases and J by 4 bases, with 17 bases between the two germline ends. The CDR3 contains 15 residues. CDR1 and CDR2 from the germline V gene are SGHNT and YYREEE (reference sequence). CDR3 bases: TGTGCCAGCAGCTCCGCGGAGGGCAGCAGATACGAGCAGTACTTC. Protein product: CASSSAEGSRYEQYF.

The chain employs TRBV2 and TRBJ2-2, with D possibly TRBD1 on 5 matching bases. There are 15 residues in the CDR3. Germline V gene sequence: CDR1 SNHLY, CDR2 FYNNEI. Deletions cut 4 bases from V and 3 bases from J, with 12 bases between. The CDR3 protein is CASSGTPRDTGELFF. The CDR3, as DNA: TGTGCCAGCAGTGGGACACCCAGGGACACCGGGGAGCTGTTTTTT.